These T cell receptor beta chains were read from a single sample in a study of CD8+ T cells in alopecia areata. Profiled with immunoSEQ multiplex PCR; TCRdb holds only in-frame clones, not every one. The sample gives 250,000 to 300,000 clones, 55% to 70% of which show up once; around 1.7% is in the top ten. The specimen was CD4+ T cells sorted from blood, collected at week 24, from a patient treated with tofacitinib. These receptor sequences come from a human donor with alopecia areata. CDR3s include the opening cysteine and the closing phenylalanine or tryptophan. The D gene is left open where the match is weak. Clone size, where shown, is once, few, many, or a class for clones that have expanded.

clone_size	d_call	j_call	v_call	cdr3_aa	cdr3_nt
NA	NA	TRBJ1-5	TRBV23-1	CAKEGDRTLGSNQPQHF	TGCGCCAAAGAGGGAGACCGAACCTTAGGGAGCAATCAGCCCCAGCATTTT
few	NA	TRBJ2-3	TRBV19	CASSPGRALTDTQYF	TGTGCCAGTAGCCCAGGCAGGGCGCTCACAGATACGCAGTATTTT
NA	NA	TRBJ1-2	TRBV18	CASSPGTDYGYTF	TGTGCCAGCTCACCAGGGACTGATTATGGCTACACCTTC
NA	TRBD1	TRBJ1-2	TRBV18	CASSPETGAYGYTF	TGTGCCAGCTCACCCGAGACAGGGGCCTATGGCTACACCTTC
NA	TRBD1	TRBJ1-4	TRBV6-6	CASSQQQGWEKLFF	TGTGCCAGCAGTCAGCAACAGGGGTGGGAAAAACTGTTTTTT
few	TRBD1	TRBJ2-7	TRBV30	CAWTGGYEQYF	TGTGCCTGGACAGGGGGCTACGAGCAGTACTTC
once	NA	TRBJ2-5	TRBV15	CATSRVGGRDKETQYF	TGTGCCACCAGCAGAGTCGGGGGGCGGGATAAGGAGACCCAGTACTTC
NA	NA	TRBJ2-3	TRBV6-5	CASSYALLRDTQYF	TGTGCCAGCAGTTACGCCCTCCTCCGTGATACGCAGTATTTT
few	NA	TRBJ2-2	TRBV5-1	CASSLNTGELFF	TGCGCCAGCAGCTTGAACACCGGGGAGCTGTTTTTT
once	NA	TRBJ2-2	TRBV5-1	CASSLKAITGELFF	TGCGCCAGCAGCTTGAAAGCCATCACCGGGGAGCTGTTTTTT
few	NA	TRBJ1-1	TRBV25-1	CASRFRAGPNTEAFF	TGTGCCAGCAGATTTAGGGCAGGCCCGAACACTGAAGCTTTCTTT
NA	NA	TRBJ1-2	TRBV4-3	CASSQAREDGYTF	TGCGCCAGCAGCCAAGCCAGGGAAGATGGCTACACCTTC
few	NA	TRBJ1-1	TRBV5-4	CASSGRNTEAFF	TGTGCCAGCAGCGGCAGAAACACTGAAGCTTTCTTT
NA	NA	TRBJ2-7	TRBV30	CAWSTLTEQYF	TGTGCCTGGAGTACGCTAACCGAGCAGTACTTC
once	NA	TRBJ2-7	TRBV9	CASSVEGGYSYEQYF	TGTGCCAGCAGCGTAGAGGGCGGGTACTCCTACGAGCAGTACTTC
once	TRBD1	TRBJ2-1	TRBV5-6	CASSSVTDRDNEQFF	TGTGCCAGCAGCTCCGTAACGGACAGGGACAATGAGCAGTTCTTC
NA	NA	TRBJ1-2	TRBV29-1	CSVAPVLTANYGYTF	TGCAGCGTTGCCCCCGTCCTGACAGCGAACTATGGCTACACCTTC
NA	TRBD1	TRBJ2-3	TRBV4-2	CASSRTGDHQAQYF	TGTGCCAGCAGCCGGACAGGGGATCACCAGGCGCAGTATTTT
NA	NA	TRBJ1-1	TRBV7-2	CASSLGRFEAFF	TGTGCCAGCAGCTTAGGCAGATTTGAAGCTTTCTTT
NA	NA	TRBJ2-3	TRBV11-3	CASSLDMPDTQYF	TGTGCCAGCAGCTTAGATATGCCAGATACGCAGTATTTT
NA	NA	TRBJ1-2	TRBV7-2	CASSLEAQGSYGYTF	TGTGCCAGCAGCTTAGAAGCACAGGGCAGCTATGGCTACACCTTC
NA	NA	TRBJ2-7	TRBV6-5	CASRTSAGNEQYF	TGTGCCAGCAGAACCTCGGCCGGGAACGAGCAGTACTTC
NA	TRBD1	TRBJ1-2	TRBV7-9	CASSLGRTGLFGYTF	TGTGCCAGCAGCTTAGGACGGACAGGGCTTTTTGGCTACACCTTC
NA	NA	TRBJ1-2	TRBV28	CASSLNGYTF	TGTGCCAGCAGTTTAAACGGCTACACCTTC
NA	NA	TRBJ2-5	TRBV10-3	CAIGGGSEVPQETQYF	TGTGCCATCGGGGGGGGCTCGGAGGTCCCCCAAGAGACCCAGTACTTC
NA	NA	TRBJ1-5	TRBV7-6	CASSLDRRNQPQHF	TGTGCCAGCAGCTTAGATCGGAGGAATCAGCCCCAGCATTTT
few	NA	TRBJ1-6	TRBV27	CASSLPGSNSPLHF	TGTGCCAGCAGTTTACCCGGATCTAATTCACCCCTCCACTTT
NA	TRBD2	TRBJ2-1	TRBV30	CAWTMRRGGNEQFF	TGTGCCTGGACTATGCGGCGGGGGGGCAATGAGCAGTTCTTC
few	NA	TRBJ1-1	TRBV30	CAWSPVGGEAAFF	TGTGCCTGGAGTCCTGTCGGAGGGGAGGCAGCTTTCTTT
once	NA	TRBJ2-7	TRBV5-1	CASSFFSHPSYEQYF	TGCGCCAGCAGCTTTTTCAGCCACCCGTCCTACGAGCAGTACTTC
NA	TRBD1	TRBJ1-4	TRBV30	CAWSVNRGVTNEKLFF	TGTGCCTGGAGTGTAAACAGGGGAGTAACTAATGAAAAACTGTTTTTT
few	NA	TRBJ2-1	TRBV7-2	CASSSSLGESGEQFF	TGTGCCAGCAGCTCCAGCCTGGGAGAATCGGGGGAGCAGTTCTTC
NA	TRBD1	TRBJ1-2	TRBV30	CACRGDRGPYGYTF	TGTGCCTGCCGGGGGGACAGGGGTCCCTATGGCTACACCTTC
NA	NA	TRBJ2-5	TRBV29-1	CSVREETQYF	TGCAGCGTTAGGGAAGAGACCCAGTACTTC
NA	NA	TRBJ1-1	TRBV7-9	CASSLRSEAFF	TGTGCCAGCAGCTTACGGAGCGAAGCTTTCTTT
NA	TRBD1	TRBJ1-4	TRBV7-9	CASSWTGAPGEKLFF	TGTGCCAGCAGCTGGACAGGGGCGCCAGGTGAAAAACTGTTTTTT
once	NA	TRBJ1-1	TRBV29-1	CSSKGRGGTEAFF	TGCAGCTCAAAAGGGAGGGGAGGCACTGAAGCTTTCTTT
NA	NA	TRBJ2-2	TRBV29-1	CSVESGAGELFF	TGCAGCGTTGAAAGCGGTGCCGGGGAGCTGTTTTTT
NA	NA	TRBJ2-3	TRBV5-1	CASSLVVETDTQYF	TGCGCCAGCAGCTTGGTGGTGGAAACAGATACGCAGTATTTT
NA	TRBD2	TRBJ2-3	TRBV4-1	CASSHPATSGGDTQYF	TGCGCCAGCAGCCACCCCGCGACTAGCGGGGGAGATACGCAGTATTTT